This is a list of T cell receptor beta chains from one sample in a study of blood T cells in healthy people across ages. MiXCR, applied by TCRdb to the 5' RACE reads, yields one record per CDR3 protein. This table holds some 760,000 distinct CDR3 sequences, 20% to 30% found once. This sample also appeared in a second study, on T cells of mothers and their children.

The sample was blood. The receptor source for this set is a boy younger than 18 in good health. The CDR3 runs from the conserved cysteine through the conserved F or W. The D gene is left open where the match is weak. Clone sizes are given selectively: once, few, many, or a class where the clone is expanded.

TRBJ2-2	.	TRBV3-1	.	TGTGCCAGCAAGTTGGTGGGTAGCGGGAACACCGGGGAGCTGTTTTTT	CASKLVGSGNTGELFF
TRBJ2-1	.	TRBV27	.	TGTGCCAGCAGTCAAGGACTAACCTACAATGAGCAGTTCTTC	CASSQGLTYNEQFF
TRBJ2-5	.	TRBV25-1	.	TGTGCCAGCCAACCGGACCTTAAGGGGGGGATCGAGACCCAGTACTTC	CASQPDLKGGIETQYF
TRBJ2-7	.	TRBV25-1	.	TGTGCCAGCAGTGCCTCGACACGGTGGACGGAGGAGCAGTACTTC	CASSASTRWTEEQYF
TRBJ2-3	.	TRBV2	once	TGTGCCAGCAGTGTGCTCCGTTCGGATACGCAGTATTTT	CASSVLRSDTQYF
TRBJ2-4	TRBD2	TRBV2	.	TGTGCCAGCGCTGGCGGGGGTGACATTCAGTACTTC	CASAGGGDIQYF
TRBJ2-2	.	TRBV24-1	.	TGTGCCACCAGTGTTAGGACCTCGGGGGAGCTGTTTTTT	CATSVRTSGELFF
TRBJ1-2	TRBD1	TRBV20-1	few	TGCAGTGCTAGGAGGGGGCAAGGCTACACCTTC	CSARRGQGYTF
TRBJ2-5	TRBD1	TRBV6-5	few	TGTGCCAGCAGGCTGGGGACAGCGAGACAAGAGACCCAGTACTTC	CASRLGTARQETQYF
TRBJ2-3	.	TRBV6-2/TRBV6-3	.	TGTGCCAGCAGTTACGTGACGCCTCAAGAGACCCAGTACTTT	CASSYVTPQETQYF
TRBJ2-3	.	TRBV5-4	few	TGTGCCAGCAGCGGTCACCCTGGGACAGATACGCAGTATTTT	CASSGHPGTDTQYF
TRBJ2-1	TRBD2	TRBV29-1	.	TGCAGCGGACTCGGGAGCGGGGATTCCTACAATGAGCAGTTCTTC	CSGLGSGDSYNEQFF
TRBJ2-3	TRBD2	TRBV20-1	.	TGCAGTGCTCCCGGGACTAGCGGTACAGATACGCAGTATTTT	CSAPGTSGTDTQYF
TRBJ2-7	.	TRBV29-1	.	TGCAGCGTTGGAGAGGGGAACTCCTACGAGCAGTACTTC	CSVGEGNSYEQYF
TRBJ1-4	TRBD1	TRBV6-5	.	TGTGCCAGCAGGCTACAGGGGACGACTAATGAAAAACTGTTTTTT	CASRLQGTTNEKLFF
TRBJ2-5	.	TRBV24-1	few	TGTGCCACCAGTGATTTGGGGATAGCGGAGACCCAGTACTTC	CATSDLGIAETQYF
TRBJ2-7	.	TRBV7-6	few	TGTGCCAGCAGTCCGACTAGATGGGATGAGCAGTACTTC	CASSPTRWDEQYF
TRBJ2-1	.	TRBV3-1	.	TGTGCCAGCAGCCAACCAGCTTCCCCTCAAGAGACCCAGCACTTC	CASSQPASPQETQHF
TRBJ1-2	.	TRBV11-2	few	TGTGCCAGCAGCTTAGGGATGGGGAACTATGGCTACACCTTC	CASSLGMGNYGYTF
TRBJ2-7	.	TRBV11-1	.	TGTGCCAGCAGCTCATGGAGTCTCAGACAGCCCTACGAGCAGTACTTC	CASSSWSLRQPYEQYF
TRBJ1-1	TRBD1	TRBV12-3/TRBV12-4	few	TGTGCCGGCAGTTTACAGGGGCTGAACACTGAAGCTTTCTTT	CAGSLQGLNTEAFF
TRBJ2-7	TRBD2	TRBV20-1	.	TGCAGTGCTAACCCCGGGACTAGCTCTGACGAGCAGTACTTC	CSANPGTSSDEQYF
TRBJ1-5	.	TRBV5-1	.	TGCGCCAGCAGTCGCGACGGATATAGCAATCAGCCCCAGCATTTT	CASSRDGYSNQPQHF
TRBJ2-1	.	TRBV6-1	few	TGTGCCAGCAGTGGGATTGGGGTGCCGCCCCCCAATGAGCAGTTCTTC	CASSGIGVPPPNEQFF
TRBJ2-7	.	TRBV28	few	TGTGCCAGCAGTCCTCCTATGGTCAGGGGCGACGAGCAGTACTTC	CASSPPMVRGDEQYF
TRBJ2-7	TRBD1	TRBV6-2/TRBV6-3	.	TGTGCCAGCATGGGGACAGCGAGCTCCTACGAGCAGTACTTC	CASMGTASSYEQYF
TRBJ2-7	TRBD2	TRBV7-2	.	TGTGCCAGCAGCTTAGGGCTAGCGGGGGGACAATACGAGCAGTACTTC	CASSLGLAGGQYEQYF
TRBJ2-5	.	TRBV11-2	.	TGTGCCAGCAGCTTAGAAATGGGACAAGGCGCTCGAGAGACCCAGTACTTC	CASSLEMGQGARETQYF
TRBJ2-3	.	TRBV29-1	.	TGCAGCGTTGAAGACGGGCCTTTCTCAGATACGCAGTATTTT	CSVEDGPFSDTQYF
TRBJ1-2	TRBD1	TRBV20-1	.	TGCAGTGCTAGCTACAGGGGGAAGGATGGCTACACCTTC	CSASYRGKDGYTF
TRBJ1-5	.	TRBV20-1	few	TGCAGTGCTAGGACACAGGGAGGAAGCAATCAGCCCCAGCATTTT	CSARTQGGSNQPQHF
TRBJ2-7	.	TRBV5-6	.	TGTGCCAGCAGCTTGCCTCGGGCGGGACATACCTACGAGCAGTACTTC	CASSLPRAGHTYEQYF
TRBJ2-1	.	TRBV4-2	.	TGTGCCAGCAGCCAAGATAGGCAGCACAATGAGCAGTTCTTC	CASSQDRQHNEQFF
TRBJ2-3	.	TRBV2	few	TGTGCCAGCAGGGCCCAAGCAGGCACAGATACGCAGTATTTT	CASRAQAGTDTQYF
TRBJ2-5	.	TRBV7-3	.	TGTGCCAGCAGCTCAAGGGCAGGGGGAGGAGAGACCCAGTACTTC	CASSSRAGGGETQYF
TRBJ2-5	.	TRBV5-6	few	TGTGCCAGCAGCTTCTTACCACAAGAGACCCAGTACTTC	CASSFLPQETQYF
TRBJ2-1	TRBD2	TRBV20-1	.	TGCAGTGCCTGGGGGGGTAGAGACAATGAGCAGTTCTTC	CSAWGGRDNEQFF
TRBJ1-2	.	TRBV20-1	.	TGCAGTGCTAGGAGTAGTTTAGGCTACACCTTC	CSARSSLGYTF
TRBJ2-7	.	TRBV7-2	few	TGTGCCAGCAGCCCTTCGGGCAGGGGAGCCTACGAGCAGTACTTC	CASSPSGRGAYEQYF
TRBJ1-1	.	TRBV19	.	TGTGCCAGTACCGCGACAGACATGAACACTGAAGCTTTCTTT	CASTATDMNTEAFF
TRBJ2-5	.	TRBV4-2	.	TGTGCCAGCAGCGGCTCCCTCGCGGACCAAGAGACCCAGTACTTC	CASSGSLADQETQYF
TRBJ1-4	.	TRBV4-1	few	TGCGCCGGCAGTAGAACCAGGGGAACTAATGAAAAACTGTTTTTT	CAGSRTRGTNEKLFF
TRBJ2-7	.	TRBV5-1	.	TGCGCCAGCAGCTTGCGCGGGGAGAGCTACGAGCAGTACTTC	CASSLRGESYEQYF
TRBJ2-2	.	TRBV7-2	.	TGTGCCACCCCCGGGGATAGCGCGAACACCGGGGAGCTGTTTTTT	CATPGDSANTGELFF
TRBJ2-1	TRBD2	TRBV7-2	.	TGTGCCAGCAGCTTAAGTAGCGGGAGCTTAATAGGCAATGAGCAGTTCTTC	CASSLSSGSLIGNEQFF
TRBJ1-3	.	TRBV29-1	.	TGCAGCGTTGTGGACGGTGGAAACACCATATATTTT	CSVVDGGNTIYF
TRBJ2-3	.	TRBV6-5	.	TGTGCCAGCAGTTACTCGAGGCAGGGGATCACAGATACGCAGTATTTT	CASSYSRQGITDTQYF
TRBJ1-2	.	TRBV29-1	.	TGCAGCGTTGAAGATCTTGGGGGTTGGGGCTACACCTTC	CSVEDLGGWGYTF
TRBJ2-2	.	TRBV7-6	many	TGTGCCAGCAGCTTAATCAGCGGTGGTAACACCGGGGAGCTGTTTTTT	CASSLISGGNTGELFF
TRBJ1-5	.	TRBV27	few	TGTGCCAGCAGTTTACGAGGGCCGGATCAGCCCCAGCATTTT	CASSLRGPDQPQHF
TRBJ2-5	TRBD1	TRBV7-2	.	TGTGCCAGCAGCTCATCAACGGGACAGTGGGAGACCCAGTACTTC	CASSSSTGQWETQYF
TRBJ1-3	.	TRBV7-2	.	TGTGCCAGCAGCCATAGCTCTGGAAACACCATATATTTT	CASSHSSGNTIYF
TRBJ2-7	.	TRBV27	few	TGTGCCAGCAGTTTCCGGGCCTCCTACGAGCAGTACTTC	CASSFRASYEQYF